These 8 T cell receptor beta chains originate from one sample sequenced in a study of response to subunit inactivated influenza vaccine. TCRdb recomputed calls from the RT-PCR reads with MiXCR, one row per CDR3 protein. The repertoire holds roughly 550,000 distinct CDR3 sequences, with around 21% as singletons. This sample also appeared in a second study, on T cells expressing NK-cell markers. In that study: The cDNA for TCR beta came from 5'RACE template switching with UMIs.

Sequences were derived from CD4+ T cells sorted from PBMCs, sampled roughly 12 days after vaccination. The receptors shown here come from a man aged 50-59 years who received an inactivated influenza vaccine.

This clonotype was picked up many times. The V gene is TRBV3-1, the J gene TRBJ2-1, with 8 bases lining up with TRBD1. Germline assignment: CDR1 LGHDT and CDR2 YNNKEL (reference sequence). Trimming cost V 3 bases and J 10 bases; bases outside gene matches: 5. This CDR3 is built from 13 residues. The CDR3 reads CASSQGGTGEQFF. The CDR3 region has the DNA TGTGCCAGCAGCCAGGGCGGGACAGGAGAGCAGTTCTTC.

This clonotype appeared a few times. The chain uses TRBV5-1 and TRBJ1-6, with D uncertain. Per germline, CDR1 SGHRS and CDR2 YFSETQ. The CDR3 covers 14 residues. Trimming took off 4 bases at V and 7 bases at J, with 12 bases between the two ends. The CDR3 reads CASSETQTNSPLHF. CDR3 coding DNA: TGCGCCAGCAGCGAAACACAAACAAATTCACCCCTCCACTTT.

V gene TRBV5-4 combines with J gene TRBJ1-1; 7 positions agree with TRBD1. The germline V gene encodes CDR1 SGHNT and CDR2 YYREEE (reference sequence). V lost 4 bases to trimming and J lost 6 bases; unmatched junction nucleotides: 9. The CDR3 has 14 residues. As DNA, the CDR3 is TGTGCCAGCAGCGTGGGAGGGGGCGCCGCTGAAGCTTTCTTT. Its protein product is CASSVGGGAAEAFF.

The genes are TRBV12-3 or TRBV12-4 and TRBJ2-2; possibly TRBD2 for D (6 bases). Between the trimmed V and J ends, which lost 5 bases and 6 bases, there was a span of 16 bases. This CDR3 comprises 15 residues. The CDR3 here is CASSERGGRAGELFF. The CDR3 DNA reads as TGTGCCAGCAGTGAACGAGGAGGGCGGGCCGGGGAGCTGTTTTTT.

V and J are TRBV6-2 or TRBV6-3 and TRBJ1-3; perhaps TRBD1 as D (6 bases). CDR3 length equals 14 residues. V was pared by 4 bases and J by 0 bases, with 7 bases between. From germline, CDR1 is MNHEY and CDR2 SVGEGT. The CDR3 spells CASSWTVSGNTIYF. The CDR3 DNA reads TGTGCCAGCAGTTGGACAGTCTCTGGAAACACCATATATTTT.

The chain uses TRBV3-1 and TRBJ2-5; D unclear. CDR1 is LGHDT and CDR2 is YNNKEL in the germline V gene (reference sequence). The CDR3 runs to 14 residues. Trimming removed 4 bases at V and 5 bases at J, with 14 bases between. This CDR3 is CASSRVVPTETQYF. DNA for the CDR3: TGTGCCAGCAGCCGGGTTGTCCCCACGGAGACCCAGTACTTC.

V is TRBV6-4 and J is TRBJ2-1, with 10 bases aligning to TRBD2. The V and J ends lost 4 bases and 9 bases, in that order; junction bases with no gene match: 9. Germline CDR1 and CDR2: MRHNA and SNTAGT. The CDR3 runs to 15 residues. The CDR3 loop reads CASSAVAGGGVEQFF. CDR3 DNA sequence: TGTGCCAGCAGTGCGGTAGCGGGAGGAGGGGTTGAGCAGTTCTTC.

This clonotype was found a few times. The CDR3 bases are TGCGCCAGCAGCGCCTCTACGGGTGTAAAGACCCAGTACTTC. Translated, it gives CASSASTGVKTQYF. The chain links TRBV5-1 to TRBJ2-5; unclear D gene. Germline V lookup: CDR1 SGHRS, CDR2 YFSETQ. The CDR3 totals 14 residues. V lost 4 bases to trimming and J lost 6 bases, with 16 bases between them. The full variable domain, its missing parts supplied by reference TRBV5-1 and TRBJ2-5, is KAGVTQTPRYLIKTRGQQVTLSCSPISGHRSVSWYQQTPGQGLQFLFEYFSETQRNKGNFPGRFSGRQFSNSRSEMNVSTLELGDSALYLCASSASTGVKTQYFGPGTRLLVL.